The source of this TCR beta chain is a study of T cells in tuberculosis. Study-wide context: T cells were selected with CD1B tetramers loaded with glucose monomycolate. PBMC were archived before or within 7 days of starting treatment. Whole-study findings and limits: Active tuberculosis TCR-alpha repertoires lay closer to GMM-specific TCRs than IGRA-negative controls, suggesting clonal expansion.

Indicated time point: new active TB diagnosis, blood taken before or within 7 days of starting treatment. Positive smear microscopy and/or M. tuberculosis culture confirmed active disease. The CDR3 has 16 amino acids. The germline CDR1 and CDR2 sequences are SGHVS and FQNEAQ. The junction had 13 bases not matched to a gene; V was cut back by 4 bases and J by 5 bases. To note about this clone: Its cognate antigen is unknown.

The table came from immunoSEQ multiplex PCR; TCRdb's copy has only in-frame clones and leaves some out. The profile covers 30,000 to 35,000 clones, with 80% to 95% appearing a single time and roughly 2.3% taken by the ten largest. Specimen: PBMCs, collected at tuberculosis diagnosis. The chain carries TRBV7-8 and TRBJ1-2; 7 bases fit TRBD1. This TCR was recovered from an adult with tuberculosis. The CDR3 DNA is TGTGCCAGCAGCTATTCCGACAGGGAGGATTATTATGGCTACACCTTC. Its translation: CASSYSDREDYYGYTF.